Sequencing of this T cell receptor beta chain was carried out in a study of beta chain features in type 1 diabetes (dated by TCRdb to the late 2010s). Turning to the overall study: Mean age, gender distribution, total cell number and subset yield were not different between patients and healthy donors. The study compared the TCRB repertoires of sorted circulating CD4+ T cell subsets in recently diagnosed type 1 diabetes patients with those in matched healthy donors. Regulatory and stem cell-like memory subsets were obtained from only 8 patients and about 8 healthy donors, while naive and central memory subsets were obtained from all 30 or so donors. Across all samples, some 110,000,000 sorted cells were examined, and cell number per subset correlated strongly with RNA yield.

Each donor gave one peripheral blood draw, approximately 110 mL on average, collected into heparinised tubes. Using a panel that included CD45RO, CCR7, CD25, CD127, CD95 and CD27, naive, central memory, regulatory and stem cell-like memory CD4+ T cells were sorted on a BD FACSAria II. A purity above 95% was achieved for all sorted populations. PBMCs were isolated right away by Lymphoprep density gradient centrifugation and were stained directly, without culture. So that batch effects would be minimized, each experiment stained and sorted samples in pairs, pairing one healthy donor with one patient. All of the isolated RNA was reverse transcribed with the High Capacity cDNA Reverse Transcription Kit, so expressed TCRB transcripts were sequenced. Naive, central memory and regulatory T cell samples underwent deep immunoSEQ sequencing, averaging around 4 million total reads per sample. Sorted cells were lysed in RLT buffer, and RNA was extracted using DNase-treated RNeasy Micro or Mini kits according to cell number. Each cell subset was processed on its own to prevent cross-contamination, while patient and healthy donor samples were processed together. Using the immunoSEQ multiplex PCR, TCRB sequences were amplified from cDNA into 87-bp fragments spanning the CDR3 region. The amplicons were sequenced using the Illumina HiSeq platform. The study's own analysis went as follows. PCR bias was corrected computationally using synthetic template baselines, and reads within Hamming distance 2 were collapsed, with unmergeable singletons discarded. Reads were aligned against IMGT to assign V, D and J genes, CDR3 length and insertions or deletions at six rearrangement sites. Clonotype counts were normalized to sorted cell number within each subset before computing true diversity and Gini coefficients with the tcR R package. Repertoire sharing was quantified using the overlap coefficient calculated on TCRB nucleotide sequences. What TCRdb holds here is the immuneACCESS table cut down to in-frame rearrangements. Part of the clones is not present; checked against another copy, under half of the missing clones reflect an unresolved V gene, and the others are unexplained. The D gene and trimming were derived from the DNA, and the V and J assignments and clone size from that table. This sample is represented by approximately 120,000 clones; 15% to 20% of them were singletons. The ten most abundant clones make up around 2.7% of the sample.

Points the paper makes about the study in general: Naive, central memory and regulatory TCRB repertoires appeared more similar among patients than among healthy donors. Shorter templates might be favored by PCR, yet because patient and control samples were amplified and corrected together, any such skew would affect both groups equally. Patients with type 1 diabetes made fewer insertions and deleted more nucleotides at VDJ recombination sites, implying thymic rearrangement abnormalities. A moderate but significant shortening of TCRB CDR3 length was observed in type 1 diabetes patients in all four CD4+ subsets. Sequencing cDNA rather than genomic DNA could over-represent highly expressing activated cells, although activation and CD3 levels did not differ between groups. Only small numbers of individuals were included in the HLA sub-analyses, which left unresolved whether HLA type had any influence on TCRB rearrangement.

V lost 1 base and J lost 6 bases; the stretch between them is 6 bases long. The CDR3 runs 12 residues from the cysteine to the phenylalanine. The retained sequence is limited to the CDR3, 36 bases, with the frame set at the first base. The germline V gene specifies LGHNA as CDR1 and YSLEER as CDR2. This clone occurred many times. Its antigen remains unidentified. No much larger clonotype is one base removed from it; base qualities were not supplied. Rearrangement joined TRBV4-3 to TRBJ1-2; possibly the D gene is TRBD1, per 6 matching bases. This sequence originates from a young man with type 1 diabetes. The specimen sequenced was central memory CD4+ T cells from blood. The CDR3 here reads CASSQAGDGYTF. The DNA reads as follows: TGCGCCAGCAGCCAAGCAGGGGATGGCTACACCTTC.